This T cell receptor (beta chain) was observed in a study of immune cell composition in non-small cell lung cancer. General study findings and limits: Squamous carcinomas (75%) more often had tumour-associated clones >0.5% than adenocarcinomas (roughly 35%). Dominant in vivo tumour-associated clones were not shown to share tumour-reactive sequences.

Some clones are missing from TCRdb's copy, which holds only in-frame ones; the method was immunoSEQ multiplex PCR. In the table there are 6,400 or so clones, about four fifths of which are singletons. This clone was seen a single time. What it binds is unknown. The TCR sequence derives from a human donor with non-small cell lung cancer. Material: lung tumor tissue.

The CDR3 is CASSPGSYEQYF. Here the CDR3 DNA reads TGTGCCAGCAGCCCGGGGAGCTACGAGCAGTACTTC. The chain employs TRBV7-9 and TRBJ2-7, with D perhaps TRBD2 (5 bases). The CDR3 is 12 residues long. V lost 5 bases to trimming and J lost 3 bases, with 8 bases between them. Germline CDR1 is SEHNR and CDR2 is FQNEAQ (reference sequence).